The 13 T cell receptor beta chains in this list originate from one sample, sequenced in a study of tumor and adjacent non-tumor tissue in lung cancer. No cell sorting was done before RNA was extracted from the tissue. A modified ARM-PCR protocol with three rounds of nested PCR amplified TCRbeta. Each CDR3 protein gets one entry after TCRdb re-called the multiplex PCR reads with MiXCR. This repertoire shows 81,000 or so distinct CDR3 sequences, roughly 80% found once; its top ten account for approximately 12%. The sequenced sample consisted of lung tumor tissue. The receptor set was obtained from a woman aged 45-60 years with non-small cell lung cancer.

Remarks on this clonotype: An end of the junction does not agree with germline; a read error may underlie this. The CDR3 reads CSAAPEDREPHSYEQYF. Here the CDR3 DNA reads TGTAGTGCTGCCCCCGAGGACAGGGAACCTCATTCCTACGAGCAGTACTTC. This rearrangement joins TRBV20-1 to TRBJ2-7, with 8 bases fitting TRBD1. The CDR3 has 17 residues. Germline CDR1 DFQATT, CDR2 SNEGSKA (reference sequence).

The chain employs TRBV6-2 or TRBV6-3 and TRBJ2-1; perhaps TRBD2 as D (6 bases). The CDR3 runs 15 residues. CDR1 is MNHEY and CDR2 is SVGEGT in the germline V gene. The V and J ends lost 4 bases and 5 bases respectively, with 15 bases between them. The CDR3 loop reads CASSSRLGANNEQFF. The CDR3 nucleotides are TGTGCCAGCAGTTCGCGACTAGGTGCCAACAATGAGCAGTTCTTC.

About this clonotype: Since the CDR3 does not end with the conserved phenylalanine or tryptophan, this likely comes from a read error. The V call is TRBV24-1, the J call TRBJ2-1; D is unclear. Germline values: CDR1 KGHDR, CDR2 SFDVKD. This CDR3 contains 16 residues. The CDR3 sequence is CITSKASSRSYNEQFL. CDR3 nucleotide sequence: TGTATCACCAGTAAGGCCAGCAGCAGATCCTACAATGAGCAGTTCTTG.

This clonotype was seen just once. The junction does not match germline at one end; this may be a read error. The chain joins TRBV11-3 to TRBJ2-1; 9 bases map to TRBD2. Germline loops: CDR1 SGHNT, CDR2 YENEEA. This CDR3 comprises 17 residues. CDR3 DNA: TGTGCCAGCAGCCTTAGCGGGAGCGCATCAAAGGACTATGAGCAGCTCTTC. Its translation: CASSLSGSASKDYEQLF.

This clonotype was seen ten or more times. The CDR3 protein is CASSGTNSYEQYF. The DNA of the CDR3 is TGCGCCAGCAGCGGGACGAACTCCTACGAGCAGTACTTC. This chain uses TRBV4-1 with TRBJ2-7; D is perhaps TRBD1 or TRBD2 (5 bases each). Per germline, CDR1 MGHRA and CDR2 YSYEKL. V shed 5 bases and J shed 0 bases, with 8 bases lying between them. There are 13 residues in the CDR3.

Concerning this clonotype itself: The junction does not match germline at one end; this may be a read error. This rearrangement joins TRBV12-3 or TRBV12-4 to TRBJ2-7; D not certain. The CDR3 extends over 14 amino acids. The CDR3 protein is CASSPITTYYEQYF. In nucleotides, the CDR3 is TGTGCCAGCAGTCCCATTACAACCTACTACGAGCAGTATTTC.

As for this clonotype: One base away lies a much larger clone, so this may be a sequencing read error. This chain joins TRBV19 and TRBJ1-6; tentatively, D is TRBD1 (5 bases). The germline V gene has CDR1 LNHDA and CDR2 SQIVND (reference sequence). The CDR3 totals 13 residues. Here the CDR3 DNA reads TGTGCCAGTAGTGGGGGATTTAGTTCACACCTCCACTTT. Protein product: CASSGGFSSHLHF. Supplemented by reference TRBV19 and TRBJ1-6, the full variable domain reads DGGITQSPKYLFRKEGQNVTLSCEQNLNHDAMYWYRQDPGQGLRLIYYSQIVNDFQKGDIAEGYSVSREKKESFPLTVTSAQKNPTAFYLCASSGGFSSHLHFGNGTRLTVT.

The chain recombines TRBV20-1 with TRBJ2-1; D might be TRBD2 (5 bases). This CDR3 has 14 amino acids. Germline V gene sequence: CDR1 DFQATT, CDR2 SNEGSKA (reference sequence). The CDR3 is CTAIAPYSYNEQFF. CDR3 bases: TGCACTGCCATAGCGCCTTACTCCTACAATGAGCAGTTCTTC.

On this clonotype itself: At one boundary the junction diverges from the germline segment, which might be a read error. V is TRBV11-2 and J is TRBJ1-2; D is unresolved. Germline lookup yields CDR1 SGHAT and CDR2 FQNNGV. CDR3 size: 12 residues. The CDR3 nucleotides read TGTGCCAGCAGCTTCACAGACTATTGTTACTCCTTC. Translated: CASSFTDYCYSF.

The chain carries TRBV11-1 and TRBJ1-1; D remains ambiguous. Germline CDR1 reads SGHAT; CDR2 reads FQDESV (reference sequence). The CDR3 totals 15 residues. The germline V and J ends were trimmed by 7 bases and 4 bases, with 19 bases remaining between them. This chain's CDR3 is CASKLDTEEGTEAFF. The CDR3 DNA is TGTGCCAGCAAATTAGATACCGAGGAGGGCACTGAAGCTTTCTTT.

This clonotype was seen only once. One end of the junction varies from germline; a read error may be responsible. The rearrangement links TRBV6-1 to TRBJ2-3, with TRBD2 matching 9 bases. Germline CDR1 and CDR2: MNHNS and SASEGT. This CDR3 comprises 17 residues. CDR3: CASSDRGSGSSTGTQYF. The DNA of the CDR3 is TGTGCCAGCAGTGACCGTGGTAGCGGGAGTTCTACAGGTACGCAGTATTTT.

The chain has TRBV10-3 and TRBJ2-7; D is unresolved. CDR1 is ENHRY, CDR2 SYGVKD, per germline. Trimming took off 5 bases at V and 7 bases at J, with 21 bases between the two ends. The CDR3 has 15 residues. CDR3 protein: CAISPGPGNSYEQYF. CDR3 coding DNA: TGTGCCATCAGTCCCGGGCCTGGGAACTCATATGAGCAGTACTTC.

Points on this clonotype: A read error may account for a junction end that differs from germline. The gene calls are TRBV4-2 and TRBJ2-3; D possibly corresponds to TRBD2 (6 bases). CDR1 and CDR2 from the germline V gene are LGHNA and YNFKEQ. This CDR3 comprises 17 residues. The CDR3, as DNA: TGTGCCAGCAGCCAAGAACGAGCGGGCGGATCCACAGATACGCAATTTTTT. Protein sequence: CASSQERAGGSTDTQFF.